Below, 32 T cell receptor beta chains from the same sample are listed, as sequenced in a study of blood T cell repertoires in COVID-19 (dated by TCRdb to 2020 to 2022). Library preparation was by the immunoSEQ multiplex PCR assay. The source is immuneACCESS, and TCRdb retained only in-frame sequences with V and J called. Part of the clones is not carried over; for the studies checked, unresolved V genes explain less than half of this, and the remainder is unexplained. The sample table shows over 85,000 clones, and roughly 92% are seen once. The ten top clones hold more than 1.5% of the sample. The specimen sequenced was peripheral blood. The receptors stem from a woman aged 50 to 60 with COVID-19, enrolled during active disease.

The rearrangement uses TRBV30 and TRBJ1-6; tentative D call: TRBD1 (6 bases). This CDR3 has 15 residues. The V gene's germline CDR1 is GTSNPN and CDR2 SVGIG (reference sequence). The V gene lost 4 bases and the J gene lost 7 bases, with 17 bases spanning the gap. The CDR3 nucleotides are TGTGCCTGGAATTTTAGGTTTGGACAGAATTCACCCCTCCACTTT. Amino acids: CAWNFRFGQNSPLHF. The entire variable domain, with the rest obtained from reference TRBV30 and TRBJ1-6, is as follows: SQTIHQWPATLVQPVGSPLSLECTVEGTSNPNLYWYRQAAGRGLQLLFYSVGIGQISSEVPQNLSASRPQDRQFILSSKKLLLSDSGFYLCAWNFRFGQNSPLHFGNGTRLTVT.

The genes are TRBV30 and TRBJ1-1; 9 bases are a match to TRBD1. This CDR3 is built from 12 residues. CDR1 is GTSNPN, CDR2 SVGIG, per germline (reference sequence). Trimming removed 2 bases from V and 10 bases from J; junction bases left unmatched: 5. This chain's CDR3 is CAWSKGQGTAFF. The CDR3 DNA follows: TGTGCCTGGAGTAAGGGACAGGGTACAGCTTTCTTT.

This clone showed up just once. The chain employs TRBV2 and TRBJ2-3; D is ambiguous. Looked up from germline, CDR1 is SNHLY and CDR2 is FYNNEI. This CDR3 is 11 amino acids long. V lost 6 bases and J lost 6, with 7 bases in between. In DNA, the CDR3 is TGTGCCAGCAGGGAGTCGGATACGCAGTATTTT. Translating gives CASRESDTQYF.

V and J are TRBV12-3 or TRBV12-4 and TRBJ1-2; 7 nucleotides line up with TRBD1. Trimming removed 7 bases from V and 7 bases from J; junction bases left unmatched: 9. The CDR3 covers 13 residues. The CDR3 region is CASTMDRLTGYTF. CDR3 nucleotide sequence: TGTGCCAGCACCATGGACAGGTTAACTGGCTACACCTTC.

The rearrangement links TRBV10-2 to TRBJ1-5; D ambiguous. Deletions cut 8 bases from V and 2 bases from J, with 16 bases between. There are 15 residues in the CDR3. Germline values: CDR1 WSHSY, CDR2 SAAADI. The CDR3 DNA reads TGCGCCAGCGCAGTGAGGGCGGGAGGCAATCAGCCCCAGCATTTT. Its protein product is CASAVRAGGNQPQHF.

The gene calls are TRBV2 and TRBJ1-4; no clear D gene. The CDR3 totals 13 residues. The ends were cut back, 5 bases at V and 8 bases at J, with 12 bases in the middle. Germline-derived CDR1 and CDR2 are SNHLY and FYNNEI. The CDR3 protein is CASSPGRGEKLFF. As DNA, the CDR3 is TGTGCCAGCAGTCCGGGCCGAGGGGAAAAACTGTTTTTT.

The chain links TRBV5-1 to TRBJ1-3, with 10 bases fitting TRBD1. CDR1 and CDR2 (germline): SGHRS, YFSETQ. The CDR3 loop spans 14 amino acids. J lost 7 bases, V lost 4 bases, and 5 bases had no gene match. The CDR3 loop is CASSPGQGENTIYF. The CDR3 DNA sequence: TGCGCCAGCAGCCCCGGACAGGGGGAGAACACCATATATTTT.

In DNA, the CDR3 is TGTGCCATCAGTGATTTTATACAGGGGAACACTGAAGCTTTCTTT. Its protein product is CAISDFIQGNTEAFF. The J gene is TRBJ1-1, the V gene TRBV10-3; the D gene is possibly TRBD1 (6 bases). V dropped 3 bases and J dropped 1 base, with 12 bases sitting between them. Per germline, CDR1 ENHRY and CDR2 SYGVKD. The CDR3 runs 15 residues.

Here the CDR3 DNA reads TGTGCCAGCACCATTGACAATGAGCAGTTCTTC. It translates to CASTIDNEQFF. The V call is TRBV11-3, the J call TRBJ2-1; D gene uncertain. The germline V gene encodes CDR1 SGHNT and CDR2 YENEEA. The V end lost 7 bases, the J end lost 5 bases, and 6 bases lay between the germline ends. The CDR3 sequence is 11 residues long.

The CDR3 coding sequence is TGTGCCAGTACCTCTCCCTACGCACTTTACCTAGGGGGCGACTATGGCTACACCTTC. Residues: CASTSPYALYLGGDYGYTF. The chain has TRBV19 and TRBJ1-2; 7 bases are shared with TRBD1. Trimming at V came to 7 bases and at J to 3 bases, leaving 23 bases not matched to a gene. There are 19 residues in the CDR3. Germline CDR1 LNHDA, CDR2 SQIVND (reference sequence).

This chain connects TRBV7-6 to TRBJ2-7; TRBD1 agrees at 7 bases. The CDR3 extends over 14 amino acids. Germline loops: CDR1 SGHVS, CDR2 FNYEAQ. After removal of 4 bases from V and 1 base from J, the junction contained 4 bases not matched to a gene. CDR3 region: CASSSYRGSYEQYF. CDR3 coding DNA: TGTGCCAGCAGCTCGTACAGGGGTTCCTACGAGCAGTACTTC.

The chain is built from TRBV7-9 and TRBJ1-4, with D uncertain. The V and J ends lost 1 base and 2 bases respectively, with 5 bases between them. The length of the CDR3 is 14 residues. CDR1 SEHNR and CDR2 FQNEAQ come from the germline V gene (reference sequence). DNA for the CDR3: TGTGCCAGCAGCTTAGGAGGGACTAATGAAAAACTGTTTTTT. Its translation: CASSLGGTNEKLFF.

This clone was seen a single time. V gene TRBV5-4 combines with J gene TRBJ2-3, with D tentatively TRBD2 (5 bases). V was clipped by 4 bases and J by 0 bases, with 15 bases between them. CDR1 SGHNT and CDR2 YYREEE come from the germline V gene (reference sequence). The CDR3 contains 16 residues. Written as DNA, the CDR3 is TGTGCCAGCAGCCCCTTTGCGGGTCCTAGCACAGATACGCAGTATTTT. Protein product: CASSPFAGPSTDTQYF.

The chain recombines TRBV10-2 with TRBJ1-2; TRBD1 might be the D (6 bases). The CDR3 extends over 11 amino acids. Germline V lookup: CDR1 WSHSY, CDR2 SAAADI. V was trimmed by 2 bases and J by 13 bases, leaving 11 bases between them. The CDR3 bases are TGCGCCAGCAGTGAGGGACAGTGGGGCACCTTC. Amino acids: CASSEGQWGTF.

This clone occurred once. The V call is TRBV5-5, the J call TRBJ2-7; TRBD1 matches at 12 bases. The V gene's germline CDR1 is SGHKS and CDR2 YYEKEE (reference sequence). The trim removed 2 bases at V and 6 bases at J, leaving 6 bases unmatched. CDR3 length equals 15 residues. CDR3 loop: CASSFFGTGGSEQYF. CDR3 DNA: TGTGCCAGCAGCTTCTTCGGGACAGGGGGCTCCGAGCAGTACTTC.

V gene TRBV15 combines with J gene TRBJ1-2; perhaps TRBD1 as D (6 bases). V lost 2 bases to trimming and J lost 8 bases, with 15 bases between them. The CDR3 runs 14 residues. Germline V gene sequence: CDR1 LNHNV, CDR2 YYDKDF (reference sequence). CDR3 sequence reads: CATSRPTGRAGYTF. The CDR3 DNA reads TGTGCCACCAGCAGACCAACAGGGAGGGCCGGCTACACCTTC.

The chain employs TRBV5-1 and TRBJ2-1, with D tentatively TRBD2 (6 bases). The CDR3 runs 15 residues. Per the germline V gene, CDR1 is SGHRS and CDR2 is YFSETQ. V was trimmed by 1 base and J by 7 bases, leaving 15 bases between them. This CDR3 reads CASSLTAGRGNEQFF. The CDR3 DNA sequence: TGCGCCAGCAGCTTGACGGCGGGGCGAGGGAATGAGCAGTTCTTC.

The chain links TRBV27 to TRBJ1-1; D is unresolved. The V end was cut by 0 bases, the J end by 1 base, with 12 bases between. In germline, CDR1 is MNHEY, CDR2 SMNVEV (reference sequence). The CDR3 sequence is 16 residues long. The CDR3 DNA follows: TGTGCCAGCAGTTTATCGACAAACAGAGAGAACACTGAAGCTTTCTTT. Translated: CASSLSTNRENTEAFF.

The chain carries TRBV28 and TRBJ1-5, with TRBD1 matching 8 bases. After removal of 5 bases from V and 6 bases from J, the junction contained 6 bases not matched to a gene. Germline V gene data show CDR1 as MDHEN and CDR2 as SYDVKM. The CDR3 is made up of 14 amino acids. In DNA, the CDR3 is TGTGCCAGCAGTCGGACAGGGACCGGTCAGCCCCAGCATTTT. This sequence encodes CASSRTGTGQPQHF.

This rearrangement joins TRBV5-1 to TRBJ2-7; D is uncertain. CDR3 length equals 13 residues. Trimming cost V 0 bases and J 0 bases, with 4 bases left between them. Germline V gene lookup returns CDR1 SGHRS and CDR2 YFSETQ. The CDR3 coding sequence is TGCGCCAGCAGCTTGGACAACTCCTACGAGCAGTACTTC. It encodes CASSLDNSYEQYF.

This chain links TRBV7-2 with TRBJ1-1; D gene uncertain. CDR1 is SGHTA, CDR2 FQGNSA, per germline. The CDR3 is 17 residues long. The V and J ends lost 2 bases and 11 bases respectively, with 27 bases between them. The CDR3 coding sequence is TGTGCCAGCAGCTTATTGTCATCCGGGGTGGGTGGTAGCGAGGCTTTCTTT. It specifies CASSLLSSGVGGSEAFF.

The chain recombines TRBV2 with TRBJ2-5; D is uncertain. The germline V gene encodes CDR1 SNHLY and CDR2 FYNNEI. Trimming stripped 4 bases from V and 2 bases from J, with 14 bases between. The CDR3 runs to 15 residues. The CDR3 nucleotides are TGTGCCAGCAGTGTGATCGACACAGTTCAAGAGACCCAGTACTTC. It translates to CASSVIDTVQETQYF.

The rearrangement links TRBV11-3 to TRBJ2-5; D may be TRBD2 (5 bases). Germline-derived CDR1 and CDR2 are SGHNT and YENEEA. The V end was cut by 0 bases, the J end by 1 base, with 12 bases between. This CDR3 spans 16 amino acids. CDR3 in amino acids: CASSLEELGFQETQYF. CDR3 sequence (DNA): TGTGCCAGCAGCTTAGAAGAACTAGGCTTCCAAGAGACCCAGTACTTC.

J is TRBJ2-5 and V is TRBV19; the D is unclear. This CDR3 has 13 residues. V was pared by 1 base and J by 1 base, with 4 bases between. Germline lookup yields CDR1 LNHDA and CDR2 SQIVND (reference sequence). The CDR3 region is CASSIGAQETQYF. The CDR3 DNA follows: TGTGCCAGTAGTATAGGGGCCCAAGAGACCCAGTACTTC.

A single count supports this clone. The chain employs TRBV29-1 and TRBJ1-2; no firm D call. Germline V gene data show CDR1 as SQVTM and CDR2 as ANQGSEA. V dropped 4 bases and J dropped 4 bases, with 19 bases sitting between them. This CDR3 spans 15 amino acids. The CDR3 reads CSVATPGSGVYGYTF. DNA of the CDR3: TGCAGCGTTGCCACACCGGGATCTGGGGTCTATGGCTACACCTTC.

V is TRBV19 and J is TRBJ2-7, with D unclear. CDR3 size: 13 residues. Trimming shortened V by 5 bases and J by 3 bases, and 11 bases separated the two germline ends. CDR1 LNHDA and CDR2 SQIVND come from the germline V gene (reference sequence). CDR3 coding DNA: TGTGCCAGTAGTCCCCGGGTTGGCTACGAGCAGTACGTC. Protein: CASSPRVGYEQYV.

The chain recombines TRBV11-3 with TRBJ2-7, with 11 bases lining up with TRBD2. The germline gives CDR1 SGHNT, CDR2 YENEEA. The V and J ends lost 3 bases and 7 bases, in that order; junction bases with no gene match: 8. The CDR3 is 15 amino acids. This CDR3 reads CASSFRLAGNEEQYF. CDR3 bases: TGTGCCAGCAGCTTCCGACTAGCGGGGAACGAGGAGCAGTACTTC.

This chain links TRBV6-6 with TRBJ1-2; D gene ambiguous. Germline lookup yields CDR1 MNHNY and CDR2 SVGAGI (reference sequence). The length of the CDR3 is 20 residues. V dropped 6 bases and J dropped 5 bases, with 34 bases sitting between them. For the CDR3, the DNA is TGTGCCAGCAGCCCCGAATCAACCCCCCGCATCCTGGCGGAGTTTTATGGCTACACCTTC. It codes for CASSPESTPRILAEFYGYTF.

The chain recombines TRBV7-8 with TRBJ2-6; TRBD1 aligns across 8 bases. From germline, CDR1 is SGHVS and CDR2 FQNEAQ. V dropped 7 bases and J dropped 0; count of bases not matched to a gene: 8. The length of the CDR3 is 17 residues. The CDR3 is CASTPGGRYSGANVLTF. CDR3 sequence (DNA): TGTGCCAGCACCCCAGGGGGCCGGTACTCTGGGGCCAACGTCCTGACTTTC.

The chain employs TRBV7-2 and TRBJ1-1, with TRBD1 as a possible D gene (5 bases). The CDR3 spans 14 residues. Germline V gene sequence: CDR1 SGHTA, CDR2 FQGNSA. Trimming stripped 5 bases from V and 2 bases from J, with 12 bases between. Written as DNA, the CDR3 is TGTGCCAGCAGCCCTCGACAGTTTAACACTGAAGCTTTCTTT. It codes for CASSPRQFNTEAFF.

The rearrangement joins TRBV10-2 to TRBJ2-3; maybe TRBD2 (6 bases). The CDR3 sequence is 15 residues long. Deletions cut 6 bases from V and 6 bases from J, with 19 bases between. From germline, CDR1 is WSHSY and CDR2 SAAADI. This CDR3 reads CASRRDGRTWDTQYF. Here the CDR3 DNA reads TGCGCCAGCAGGCGGGACGGACGAACCTGGGATACGCAGTATTTT.

V gene TRBV24-1 combines with J gene TRBJ1-2, with 7 positions matching TRBD1. This CDR3 has 12 residues. Germline V gene sequence: CDR1 KGHDR, CDR2 SFDVKD. J was trimmed by 4 bases and V by 7 bases; bases with no gene match: 2. The CDR3 nucleotides are TGTGCCACCAGCCGGGACAGCTATGGCTACACCTTC. This sequence encodes CATSRDSYGYTF.